These T cell receptor beta chains were read from a single sample in a study of cytomegalovirus exposure and HLA in healthy donors. Produced via immunoSEQ multiplex PCR; TCRdb's table is partial and in-frame only. The data hold approximately 170,000 clones, with 65% to 85% observed a single time. The sequenced material came from PBMCs. The receptors derive from a woman aged 40 to 55 in good health and CMV-seropositive. Both conserved end residues are part of each CDR3. A D gene is named only where the DNA matches it firmly. Rows give clone size only sometimes, using once, few, many, or a class for an expanded clone.

>TRBJ1-1|TRBD1|-|TRBV7-2
CASSLRAGGNTEAFF
TGTGCCAGCAGCTTAAGGGCAGGGGGGAACACTGAAGCTTTCTTT
>TRBJ1-1|-|-|TRBV18
CASSWGENTEAFF
TGTGCCAGCTCCTGGGGAGAGAACACTGAAGCTTTCTTT
>TRBJ1-5|-|few|TRBV19
CASLDGIGNQPQHF
TGTGCCAGTTTGGACGGGATAGGCAATCAGCCCCAGCATTTT
>TRBJ1-5|-|-|TRBV21-1
CASSNPREVNQPQHF
TGTGCCAGCAGCAACCCCCGGGAGGTCAATCAGCCCCAGCATTTT
>TRBJ1-2|TRBD1|few|TRBV6-6
CASSYSGDRGGGYTF
TGTGCCAGCAGTTACTCGGGGGACAGGGGAGGCGGCTACACCTTC
>TRBJ2-1|TRBD2|-|TRBV2
CASTRTSGGVHNEQFF
TGTGCCAGCACCCGGACTAGCGGGGGTGTTCACAATGAGCAGTTCTTC
>TRBJ2-7|TRBD2|few|TRBV6-6
CASSSGGYYEQYF
TGTGCCAGCAGCAGCGGGGGGTATTACGAGCAGTACTTC
>TRBJ2-7|TRBD2|-|TRBV2
CASKLAGGGSYEQYF
TGTGCCAGCAAGTTAGCGGGGGGGGGTTCCTACGAGCAGTACTTC
>TRBJ1-2|-|-|TRBV6-5
CASRPSGSNYGYTF
TGTGCCAGCAGACCATCGGGAAGTAACTATGGCTACACCTTC
>TRBJ2-3|TRBD2|once|TRBV30
CAWSRAGYTDTQYF
TGTGCCTGGAGTCGAGCGGGGTACACAGATACGCAGTATTTT
>TRBJ1-4|-|-|TRBV5-4
CASSSGTSNEKLFF
TGTGCCAGCAGCTCCGGGACTTCCAATGAAAAACTGTTTTTT
>TRBJ2-3|-|-|TRBV4-3
CASSQDFGRADTQYF
TGCGCCAGCAGCCAAGATTTTGGCAGGGCGGATACGCAGTATTTT
>TRBJ2-7|TRBD2|-|TRBV2
CASSAGTSPYEQYF
TGTGCCAGCAGTGCTGGGACTAGTCCCTACGAGCAGTACTTC
>TRBJ1-2|-|-|TRBV27
CASSLNVGGGYTF
TGTGCCAGCAGTTTAAATGTCGGTGGTGGCTACACCTTC
>TRBJ1-1|TRBD1|few|TRBV5-5
CASSWSGTAVNTEAFF
TGTGCCAGCAGCTGGTCCGGGACAGCCGTGAACACTGAAGCTTTCTTT
>TRBJ1-5|TRBD1|-|TRBV19
CASMTGSGNQPQHF
TGTGCCAGTATGACAGGGTCGGGCAATCAGCCCCAGCATTTT
>TRBJ1-5|-|-|TRBV11-3
CASRMGADNQPQHF
TGTGCCAGCAGGATGGGGGCGGACAATCAGCCCCAGCATTTT
>TRBJ2-3|TRBD1|-|TRBV9
CASSPRTGRDTQYF
TGTGCCAGCAGCCCCCGGACAGGGAGGGATACGCAGTATTTT
>TRBJ1-2|TRBD1|-|TRBV19
CASRDRGDYGYTF
TGTGCCAGTAGAGACAGGGGGGACTATGGCTACACCTTC
>TRBJ2-2|TRBD2|few|TRBV19
CASSTLAGLSTGELFF
TGTGCCAGTAGTACGCTAGCGGGGCTGAGCACCGGGGAGCTGTTTTTT
>TRBJ1-2|-|once|TRBV9
CASSVAPDSSYGYTF
TGTGCCAGCAGCGTAGCACCCGACAGTAGCTATGGCTACACCTTC
>TRBJ2-1|-|-|TRBV6-5
CASTTAGEQFF
TGTGCCAGCACCACGGCGGGTGAGCAGTTCTTC
>TRBJ2-7|-|few|TRBV4-1
CASSQVVAESSYEQYF
TGCGCCAGCAGCCAAGTTGTGGCAGAAAGCTCCTACGAGCAGTACTTC
>TRBJ1-1|-|-|TRBV10-3
CASRDLNTEAFF
TGTGCCTCACGGGATTTGAACACTGAAGCTTTCTTT
>TRBJ2-2|-|-|TRBV2
CASSELASGELFF
TGTGCCAGCAGTGAACTAGCCTCCGGGGAGCTGTTTTTT
>TRBJ1-5|-|-|TRBV11-2
CASSLERGLNQPQHF
TGTGCCAGCAGCTTAGAGCGCGGCTTAAATCAGCCCCAGCATTTT
>TRBJ2-7|TRBD2|-|TRBV7-9
CASSPGTSDYEQYF
TGTGCCAGCAGCCCGGGGACTAGCGATTACGAGCAGTACTTC
>TRBJ1-3|-|-|TRBV6-5
CASSYSPGAGNTIYF
TGTGCCAGCAGTTACTCTCCTGGAGCTGGAAACACCATATATTTT
>TRBJ2-7|TRBD1|-|TRBV5-1
CASSLIGQGDEQYF
TGCGCCAGCAGCTTGATCGGACAGGGGGACGAGCAGTACTTC
>TRBJ1-1|-|once|TRBV27
CASSSWGGRTEAFF
TGTGCCAGCAGTAGCTGGGGGGGGCGGACTGAAGCTTTCTTT
>TRBJ1-5|-|once|TRBV19
CASSIVQGQGQPQHF
TGTGCCAGTAGTATAGTACAGGGCCAAGGACAGCCCCAGCATTTT
>TRBJ1-5|-|-|TRBV28
CASSLPGQYNQPQHF
TGTGCCAGCAGTTTACCCGGACAGTATAATCAGCCCCAGCATTTT
>TRBJ1-6|-|-|TRBV27
CASTRDTRGSPLHF
TGTGCCAGCACTCGGGACACCCGAGGCTCACCCCTCCACTTT
>TRBJ1-2|-|-|TRBV30
CAWSERGLDGYTF
TGTGCCTGGAGTGAGCGGGGGCTGGATGGCTACACCTTC
>TRBJ1-2|-|-|TRBV28
CASSGRGGFYGYTF
TGTGCCAGCAGTGGACGGGGGGGTTTCTATGGCTACACCTTC
>TRBJ2-3|-|-|TRBV2
CASSVGGVVTDTQYF
TGTGCCAGCAGTGTAGGGGGGGTAGTCACAGATACGCAGTATTTT
>TRBJ1-3|-|once|TRBV28
CASKSGGNTIYF
TGTGCCAGCAAGTCAGGAGGAAACACCATATATTTT
>TRBJ1-2|-|-|TRBV5-6
CASSLSGLIGYTF
TGTGCCAGCAGCTTGTCCGGGTTGATAGGCTACACCTTC
>TRBJ2-5|-|-|TRBV11-2
CASSFWGGEETQYF
TGTGCCAGCAGCTTCTGGGGAGGAGAAGAGACCCAGTACTTC
>TRBJ2-7|-|-|TRBV5-1
CASSFRYEQYF
TGCGCCAGCAGCTTCCGGTACGAGCAGTACTTC
>TRBJ1-2|TRBD1|-|TRBV20-1
CSGRTGGDTF
TGCAGTGGTAGAACAGGGGGTGACACCTTC
>TRBJ2-3|TRBD2|-|TRBV7-3
CASSLTGGSTDTQYF
TGTGCCAGCAGCTTGACGGGGGGGAGCACAGATACGCAGTATTTT
>TRBJ1-1|TRBD1|few|TRBV5-1
CASSPYRGSSGNTEAFF
TGCGCCAGCAGCCCGTACAGGGGGTCGTCTGGGAACACTGAAGCTTTCTTT
>TRBJ2-3|-|-|TRBV27
CASSLAEDYTDTQYF
TGTGCCAGCAGTTTAGCGGAGGATTACACAGATACGCAGTATTTT
>TRBJ2-3|TRBD2|-|TRBV15
CATSRDLSRGGTDTQYF
TGTGCCACCAGCAGAGACCTCTCCCGGGGGGGCACAGATACGCAGTATTTT
>TRBJ2-5|-|-|TRBV7-6
CASSQGSETQYF
TGTGCCAGCAGTCAGGGTTCAGAGACCCAGTACTTC
>TRBJ2-1|TRBD1|-|TRBV30
CAWSQQGFYNEQFF
TGTGCCTGGAGTCAACAGGGGTTTTACAATGAGCAGTTCTTC
>TRBJ1-1|-|-|TRBV9
CASSVGQMNTEAFF
TGTGCCAGCAGCGTAGGACAGATGAACACTGAAGCTTTCTTT